Shown below are 23 T cell receptor beta chains from a single sample sequenced in a study of blood T cell repertoires in COVID-19. The table came from immunoSEQ multiplex PCR; TCRdb's copy has only in-frame clones and leaves some out. The sample lists around 500,000 clones, 70% to 90% seen once, with 6.5% to 8.5% in the top ten. The sample taken for sequencing was PBMCs or T cells enriched from blood (not recorded which). The receptors originated from a woman aged 55-70 years who had recovered from COVID-19.

As DNA, the CDR3 is TGTGCCAGCAGTGGGGGACAGGGCTTTCCCTACGAGCAGTACTTC. Its translation: CASSGGQGFPYEQYF. The V and J genes are TRBV2 and TRBJ2-7; 9 bases are shared with TRBD1. The V and J ends lost 4 bases and 2 bases, in that order; junction bases with no gene match: 6. This CDR3 has 15 residues. The germline CDR1 and CDR2 sequences are SNHLY and FYNNEI.

The gene calls are TRBV7-2 and TRBJ2-1; TRBD2 agrees at 8 bases. Trimming cost V 1 base and J 4 bases; bases outside gene matches: 6. From germline, CDR1 is SGHTA and CDR2 FQGNSA. The CDR3 totals 16 residues. The CDR3: CASSLDGGVSYNEQFF. CDR3 nucleotide sequence: TGTGCCAGCAGCTTAGACGGGGGGGTATCATACAATGAGCAGTTCTTC.

This chain connects TRBV12-5 to TRBJ2-3; D is unresolved. V was clipped by 2 bases and J by 3 bases, with 12 bases between them. CDR1 is LGHNT, CDR2 FRNRAP, per germline. The CDR3 has 15 amino acids. The CDR3 sequence is CASGLLPTETDTQYF. CDR3 nucleotides: TGTGCTAGTGGTTTGTTGCCTACAGAGACAGATACGCAGTATTTT.

This clone has a handful of counts. The J gene is TRBJ1-2, the V gene TRBV4-1; 8 bases agree with TRBD1. V was pared by 0 bases and J by 7 bases, with 7 bases of the junction left unmatched. Germline V gene lookup returns CDR1 MGHRA and CDR2 YSYEKL. This CDR3 contains 15 residues. In nucleotides, the CDR3 is TGCGCCAGCAGCCAAGAGGCCCTAGGACAGGGTGGCTACACCTTC. Translated, it gives CASSQEALGQGGYTF.

The chain joins TRBV2 to TRBJ2-4; the D gene is possibly TRBD2 (6 bases). CDR1 is SNHLY and CDR2 is FYNNEI in the germline V gene. The V gene lost 7 bases and the J gene lost 7 bases, with 23 bases spanning the gap. The CDR3 spans 16 residues. The CDR3 nucleotides are TGTGCCAGCAATTTGGGTGGAAATGGGGGAGGTAACATTCAGTACTTC. It is translated as CASNLGGNGGGNIQYF.

V and J are TRBV18 and TRBJ2-3; D is ambiguous. Trimming shortened V by 5 bases and J by 3 bases, and 18 bases separated the two germline ends. CDR1 and CDR2 from the germline V gene are KGHSH and LQKENI. The CDR3 extends over 16 amino acids. CDR3 nucleotide sequence: TGTGCCAGCTCAATGACTCCTCTAATATCTACAGATACGCAGTATTTT. Its translation: CASSMTPLISTDTQYF.

This clone was recorded once. The chain uses TRBV6-2 or TRBV6-3 and TRBJ2-3; TRBD2 matches 10 bases. The CDR3 runs to 15 residues. Losses at the gene ends were 5 bases for V and 2 bases for J; bases not matched to a gene: 4. Germline assignment: CDR1 MNHEY and CDR2 SVGEGT. CDR3 in amino acids: CASSNSGGSTDTQYF. The CDR3 DNA reads TGTGCCAGCAGTAATAGCGGGGGGTCCACAGATACGCAGTATTTT.

The chain links TRBV28 to TRBJ2-2; D gene ambiguous. CDR3 length: 15 amino acids. Germline CDR1 MDHEN, CDR2 SYDVKM. V was pared by 1 base and J by 1 base, with 7 bases between. In DNA, the CDR3 is TGTGCCAGCAGTTTATCCTCTTTGAACACCGGGGAGCTGTTTTTT. Translation gives CASSLSSLNTGELFF.

V gene TRBV7-2 combines with J gene TRBJ1-5; the match to TRBD1 covers 8 bases. J lost 7 bases, V lost 5 bases, and 10 bases had no gene match. Germline assignment: CDR1 SGHTA and CDR2 FQGNSA. The CDR3 consists of 15 residues. CDR3 in amino acids: CASSPGQVLSQPQHF. In nucleotides, the CDR3 is TGTGCCAGCAGCCCGGGACAGGTCCTTAGCCAGCCCCAGCATTTT.

This clone is a singleton in its sample. The gene calls are TRBV19 and TRBJ1-2; D not certain. The CDR3 is 14 residues long. The V gene lost 7 bases and the J gene lost 4 bases, with 16 bases spanning the gap. Per the germline V gene, CDR1 is LNHDA and CDR2 is SQIVND (reference sequence). The CDR3 spells CASTYGETSYGYTF. The CDR3 DNA follows: TGTGCCAGTACCTATGGGGAGACCTCCTATGGCTACACCTTC.

This clone turned up a few times. CDR3 DNA: TGTGCCTGGAGTGTATATATCGGGGAGCTGTTTTTT. This translates into CAWSVYIGELFF. J is TRBJ2-2 and V is TRBV30; unclear D gene. CDR3 length equals 12 residues. Germline CDR1 GTSNPN, CDR2 SVGIG (reference sequence). Trimming stripped 0 bases from V and 7 bases from J, with 6 bases between.

The rearrangement uses TRBV9 and TRBJ2-3; D uncertain. The CDR3 consists of 15 residues. From germline, CDR1 is SGDLS and CDR2 YYNGEE. V was clipped by 0 bases and J by 3 bases, with 11 bases between them. As DNA, the CDR3 is TGTGCCAGCAGCGTAGTTGGTCATCTAACAGATACGCAGTATTTT. Translated: CASSVVGHLTDTQYF.

The rearrangement joins TRBV7-2 to TRBJ2-3; 11 bases align to TRBD1. Germline loops: CDR1 SGHTA, CDR2 FQGNSA. V gave up 2 bases and J gave up 0 bases; unmatched junction bases: 10. This CDR3 has 19 amino acids. The CDR3, as DNA: TGTGCCAGCAGCTTACGGACAGGGGGCGGTATAGCTAGCACAGATACGCAGTATTTT. Translating it yields CASSLRTGGGIASTDTQYF.

CDR3 residues: CASTGLGQSRRAFF. As DNA, the CDR3 is TGTGCCAGCACCGGGTTAGGACAGTCTAGACGAGCTTTCTTT. The rearrangement uses TRBV6-5 and TRBJ1-1, with a tentative D call TRBD1 (6 bases). Germline-derived CDR1 and CDR2 are MNHEY and SVGAGI. V was pared by 7 bases and J by 10 bases, with 22 bases between. The CDR3 contains 14 residues.

CDR3 amino acids: CASGARGRRAADTQYF. The DNA for the CDR3 is TGTGCCAGCGGGGCCAGGGGACGCAGGGCGGCAGATACGCAGTATTTT. The V and J genes are TRBV28 and TRBJ2-3, with D tentatively TRBD1 (6 bases). Trimming cost V 8 bases and J 4 bases, with 22 bases left between them. CDR3 length: 16 amino acids. The germline V gene encodes CDR1 MDHEN and CDR2 SYDVKM.

This clone was counted once. This chain links TRBV3-1 (or the pseudogene TRBV3-2) with TRBJ1-2; tentatively, D is TRBD1 (6 bases). CDR1 LGHDT and CDR2 YNNKEL come from the germline V gene (reference sequence). V was clipped by 1 base and J by 13 bases, with 13 bases between them. CDR3 size: 12 residues. The CDR3 protein is CASSQGGTRPTF. DNA of the CDR3: TGTGCCAGCAGCCAAGGAGGGACAAGACCCACCTTC.

V is TRBV5-6 and J is TRBJ1-2, with a tentative D call TRBD1 (6 bases). V was pared by 0 bases and J by 2 bases, with 11 bases between. The CDR3 is 15 amino acids. Germline assignment: CDR1 SGHDT and CDR2 YYEEEE. The CDR3 DNA reads TGTGCCAGCAGCTTGGCGGGACACATAAACTATGGCTACACCTTC. Protein product: CASSLAGHINYGYTF.

This chain links TRBV7-9 with TRBJ1-2; D gene uncertain. CDR1 SEHNR and CDR2 FQNEAQ come from the germline V gene (reference sequence). This CDR3 spans 13 amino acids. Trimming removed 5 bases at V and 7 bases at J, with 14 bases between. The CDR3 DNA reads as TGTGCCAGCAGCCCTAGTCCGGAAGGTGGCTACACCTTC. Protein product: CASSPSPEGGYTF.

This rearrangement joins TRBV7-6 to TRBJ1-4, with TRBD1 matching 9 bases. J lost 8 bases, V lost 3 bases, and 13 bases had no gene match. Germline V gives CDR1 SGHVS, CDR2 FNYEAQ. The CDR3 is made up of 17 amino acids. The CDR3, as DNA: TGTGCCAGCAGCTTTGGGACAGGGCTCGATCTGGGGGAAAAACTGTTTTTT. It codes for CASSFGTGLDLGEKLFF.

This chain joins TRBV6-5 and TRBJ1-1, with D possibly being TRBD1 (6 bases). Germline V gives CDR1 MNHEY, CDR2 SVGAGI. Between the trimmed V and J ends, which lost 0 bases and 5 bases, there was a span of 13 bases. The CDR3 loop spans 15 amino acids. The CDR3, as DNA: TGTGCCAGCAGTTACTCCGGGGGGCGCGGGACTGAAGCTTTCTTT. Amino acid sequence: CASSYSGGRGTEAFF.

As DNA, the CDR3 is TGTGCCAGCCGTTTTAGGGAGGGGGCCAACGTCCTGACTTTC. Amino acids: CASRFREGANVLTF. V is TRBV6-5 and J is TRBJ2-6, with a weak D call TRBD2 (5 bases). V was cut by 8 bases and J by 4 bases, with 12 bases left in between. CDR1 MNHEY and CDR2 SVGAGI come from the germline V gene. The CDR3 contains 14 residues.

This chain connects TRBV10-1 to TRBJ1-6; no firm D call. Germline V gene data show CDR1 as WNHNN and CDR2 as SYGVQD (reference sequence). The germline V and J ends were trimmed by 5 bases and 14 bases, with 13 bases remaining between them. The CDR3 loop spans 12 amino acids. The CDR3 DNA is TGCGCCAGCAGTCCCGGGTTTGGATCCCTCCACTTT. Its translation is CASSPGFGSLHF.

This clone was seen a few times. The rearrangement uses TRBV27 and TRBJ2-7, with D unclear. The germline V gene has CDR1 MNHEY and CDR2 SMNVEV (reference sequence). Trimming stripped 0 bases from V and 3 bases from J, with 6 bases between. This CDR3 comprises 13 residues. The CDR3 DNA is TGTGCCAGCAGTTTATCGGCCAGCTACGAGCAGTACGTC. Its protein product is CASSLSASYEQYV.